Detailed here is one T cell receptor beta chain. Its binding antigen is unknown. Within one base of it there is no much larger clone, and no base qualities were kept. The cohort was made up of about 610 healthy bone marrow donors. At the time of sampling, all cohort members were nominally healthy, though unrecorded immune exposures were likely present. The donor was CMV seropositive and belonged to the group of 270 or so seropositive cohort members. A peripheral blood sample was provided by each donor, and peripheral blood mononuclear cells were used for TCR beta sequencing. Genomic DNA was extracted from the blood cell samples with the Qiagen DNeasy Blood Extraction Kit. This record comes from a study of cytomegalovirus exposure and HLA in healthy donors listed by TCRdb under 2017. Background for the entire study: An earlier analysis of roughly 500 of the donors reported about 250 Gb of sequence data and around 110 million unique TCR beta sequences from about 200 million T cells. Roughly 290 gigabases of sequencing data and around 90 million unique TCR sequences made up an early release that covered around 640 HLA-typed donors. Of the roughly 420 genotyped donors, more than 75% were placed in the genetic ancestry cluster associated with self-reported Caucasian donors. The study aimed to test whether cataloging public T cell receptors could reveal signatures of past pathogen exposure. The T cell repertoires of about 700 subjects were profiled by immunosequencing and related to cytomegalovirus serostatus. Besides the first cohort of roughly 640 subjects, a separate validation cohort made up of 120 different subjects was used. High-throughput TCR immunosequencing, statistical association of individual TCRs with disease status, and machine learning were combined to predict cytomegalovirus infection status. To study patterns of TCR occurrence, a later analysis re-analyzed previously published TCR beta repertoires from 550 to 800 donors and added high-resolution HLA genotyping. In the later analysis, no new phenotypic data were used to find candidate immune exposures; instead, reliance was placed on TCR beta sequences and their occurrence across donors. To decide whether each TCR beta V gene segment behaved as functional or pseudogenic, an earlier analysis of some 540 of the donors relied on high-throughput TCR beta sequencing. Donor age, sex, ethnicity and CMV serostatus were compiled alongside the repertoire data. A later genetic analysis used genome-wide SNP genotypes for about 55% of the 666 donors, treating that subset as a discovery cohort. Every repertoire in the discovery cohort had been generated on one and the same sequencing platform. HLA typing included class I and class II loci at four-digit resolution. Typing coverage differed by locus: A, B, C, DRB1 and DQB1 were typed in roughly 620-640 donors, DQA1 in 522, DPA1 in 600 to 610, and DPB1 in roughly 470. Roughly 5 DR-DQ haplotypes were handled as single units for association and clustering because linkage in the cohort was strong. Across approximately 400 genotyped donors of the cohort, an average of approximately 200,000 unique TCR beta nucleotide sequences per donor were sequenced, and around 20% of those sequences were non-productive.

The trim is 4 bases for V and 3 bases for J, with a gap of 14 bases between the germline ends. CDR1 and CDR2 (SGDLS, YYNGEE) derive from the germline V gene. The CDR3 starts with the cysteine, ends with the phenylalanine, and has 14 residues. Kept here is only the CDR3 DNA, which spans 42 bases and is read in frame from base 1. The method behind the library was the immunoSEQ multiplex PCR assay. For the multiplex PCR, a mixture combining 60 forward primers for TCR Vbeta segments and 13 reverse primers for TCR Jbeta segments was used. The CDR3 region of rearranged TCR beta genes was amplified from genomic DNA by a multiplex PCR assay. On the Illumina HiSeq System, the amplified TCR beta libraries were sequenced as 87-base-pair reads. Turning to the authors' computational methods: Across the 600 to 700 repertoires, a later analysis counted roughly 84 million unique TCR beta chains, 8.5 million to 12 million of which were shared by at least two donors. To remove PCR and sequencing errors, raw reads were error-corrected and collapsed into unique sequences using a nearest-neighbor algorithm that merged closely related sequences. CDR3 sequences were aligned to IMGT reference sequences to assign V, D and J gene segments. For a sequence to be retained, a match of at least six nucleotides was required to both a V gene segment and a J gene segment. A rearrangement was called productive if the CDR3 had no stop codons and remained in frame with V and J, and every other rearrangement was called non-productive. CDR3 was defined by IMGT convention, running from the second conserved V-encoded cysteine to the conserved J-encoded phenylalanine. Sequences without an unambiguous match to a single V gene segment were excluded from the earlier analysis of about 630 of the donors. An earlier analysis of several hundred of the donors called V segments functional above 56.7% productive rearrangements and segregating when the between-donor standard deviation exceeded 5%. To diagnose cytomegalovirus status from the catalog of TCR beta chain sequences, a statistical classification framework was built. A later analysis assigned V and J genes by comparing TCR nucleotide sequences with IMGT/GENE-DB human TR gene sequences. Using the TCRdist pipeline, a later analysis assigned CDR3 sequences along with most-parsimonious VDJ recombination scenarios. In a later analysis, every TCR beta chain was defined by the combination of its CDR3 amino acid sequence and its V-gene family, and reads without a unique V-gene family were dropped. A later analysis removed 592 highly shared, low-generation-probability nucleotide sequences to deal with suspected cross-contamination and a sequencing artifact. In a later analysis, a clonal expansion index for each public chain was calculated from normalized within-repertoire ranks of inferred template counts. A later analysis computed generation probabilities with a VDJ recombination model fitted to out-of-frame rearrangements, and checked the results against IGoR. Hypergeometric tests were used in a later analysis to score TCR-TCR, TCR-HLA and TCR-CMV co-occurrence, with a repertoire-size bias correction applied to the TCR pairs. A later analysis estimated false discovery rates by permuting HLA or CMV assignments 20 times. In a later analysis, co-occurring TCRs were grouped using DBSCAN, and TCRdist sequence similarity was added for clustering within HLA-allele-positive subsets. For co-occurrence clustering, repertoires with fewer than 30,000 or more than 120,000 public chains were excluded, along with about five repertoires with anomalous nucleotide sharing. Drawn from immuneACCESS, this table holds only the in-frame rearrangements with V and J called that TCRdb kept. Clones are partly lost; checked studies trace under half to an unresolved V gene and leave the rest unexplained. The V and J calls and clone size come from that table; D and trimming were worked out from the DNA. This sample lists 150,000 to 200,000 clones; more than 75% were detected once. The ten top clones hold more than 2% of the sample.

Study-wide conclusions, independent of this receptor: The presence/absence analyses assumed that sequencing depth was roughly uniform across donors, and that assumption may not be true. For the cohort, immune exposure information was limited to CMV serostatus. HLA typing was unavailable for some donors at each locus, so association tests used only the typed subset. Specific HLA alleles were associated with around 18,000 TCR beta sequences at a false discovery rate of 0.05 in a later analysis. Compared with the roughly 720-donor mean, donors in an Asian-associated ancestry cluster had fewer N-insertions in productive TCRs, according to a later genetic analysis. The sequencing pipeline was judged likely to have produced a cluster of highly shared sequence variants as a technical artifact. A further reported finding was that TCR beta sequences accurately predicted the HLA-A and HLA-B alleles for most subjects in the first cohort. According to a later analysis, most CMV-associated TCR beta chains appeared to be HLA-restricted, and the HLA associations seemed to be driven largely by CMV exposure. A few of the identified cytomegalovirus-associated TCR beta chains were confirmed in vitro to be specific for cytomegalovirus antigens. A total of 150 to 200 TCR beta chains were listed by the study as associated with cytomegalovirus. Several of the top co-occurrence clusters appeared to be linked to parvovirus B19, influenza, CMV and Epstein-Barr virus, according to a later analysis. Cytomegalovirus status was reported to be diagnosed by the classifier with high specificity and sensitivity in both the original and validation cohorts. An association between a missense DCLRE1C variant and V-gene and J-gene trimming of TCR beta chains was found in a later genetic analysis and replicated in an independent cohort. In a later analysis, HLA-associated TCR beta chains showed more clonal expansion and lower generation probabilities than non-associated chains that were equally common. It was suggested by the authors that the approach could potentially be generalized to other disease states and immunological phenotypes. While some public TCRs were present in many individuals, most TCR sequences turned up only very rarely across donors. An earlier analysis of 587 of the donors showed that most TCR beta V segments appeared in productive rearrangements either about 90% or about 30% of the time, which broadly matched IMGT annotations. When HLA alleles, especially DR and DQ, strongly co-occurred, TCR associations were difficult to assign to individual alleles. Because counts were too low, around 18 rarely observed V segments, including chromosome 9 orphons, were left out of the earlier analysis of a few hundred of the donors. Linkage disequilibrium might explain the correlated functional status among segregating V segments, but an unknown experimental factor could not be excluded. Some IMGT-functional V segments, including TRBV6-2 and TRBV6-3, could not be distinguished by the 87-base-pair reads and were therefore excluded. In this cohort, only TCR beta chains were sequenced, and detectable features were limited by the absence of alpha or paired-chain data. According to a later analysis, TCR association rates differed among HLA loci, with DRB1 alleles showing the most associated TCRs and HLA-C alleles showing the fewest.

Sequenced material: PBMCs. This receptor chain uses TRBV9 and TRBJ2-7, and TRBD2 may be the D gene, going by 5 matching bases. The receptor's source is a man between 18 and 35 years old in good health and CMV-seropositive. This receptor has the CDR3 CASSPPGGSYEQYF. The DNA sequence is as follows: TGTGCCAGCAGCCCCCCGGGTGGGAGCTACGAGCAGTACTTC. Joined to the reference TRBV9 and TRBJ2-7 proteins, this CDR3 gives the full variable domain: DSGVTQTPKHLITATGQRVTLRCSPRSGDLSVYWYQQSLDQGLQFLIQYYNGEERAKGNILERFSAQQFPDLHSELNLSSLELGDSALYFCASSPPGGSYEQYFGPGTRLTVT.